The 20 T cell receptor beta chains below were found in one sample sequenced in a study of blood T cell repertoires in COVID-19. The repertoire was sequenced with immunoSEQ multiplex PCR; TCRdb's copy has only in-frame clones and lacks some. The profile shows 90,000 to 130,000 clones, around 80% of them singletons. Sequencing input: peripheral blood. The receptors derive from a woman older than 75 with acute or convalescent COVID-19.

The CDR3 nucleotides read TGTGCCAGTAGTACCTCAGCCTACGAGCAGTACTTC. Translating gives CASSTSAYEQYF. The chain is built from TRBV19 and TRBJ2-7; D gene uncertain. Germline CDR1 is LNHDA and CDR2 is SQIVND (reference sequence). The CDR3 covers 12 residues. The V end lost 4 bases, the J end lost 2 bases, and 6 bases lay between the germline ends.

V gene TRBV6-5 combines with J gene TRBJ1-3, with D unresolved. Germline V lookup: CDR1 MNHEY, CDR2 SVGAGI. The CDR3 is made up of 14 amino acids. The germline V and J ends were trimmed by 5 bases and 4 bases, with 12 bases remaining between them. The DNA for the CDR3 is TGTGCCAGCAGTAGCGGCGGGGTCGGAAACACCATATATTTT. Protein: CASSSGGVGNTIYF.

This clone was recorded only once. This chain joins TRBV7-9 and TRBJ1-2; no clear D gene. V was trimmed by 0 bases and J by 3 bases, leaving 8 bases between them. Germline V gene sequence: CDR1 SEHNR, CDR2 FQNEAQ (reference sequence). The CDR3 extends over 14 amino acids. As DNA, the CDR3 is TGTGCCAGCAGCTTAGCAGAGGGATACTATGGCTACACCTTC. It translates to CASSLAEGYYGYTF.

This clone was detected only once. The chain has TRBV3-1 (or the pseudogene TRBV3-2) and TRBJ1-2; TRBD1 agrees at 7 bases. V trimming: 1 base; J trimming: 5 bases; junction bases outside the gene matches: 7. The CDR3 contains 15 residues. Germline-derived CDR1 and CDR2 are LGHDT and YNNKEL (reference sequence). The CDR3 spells CASSQVGGAEYGYTF. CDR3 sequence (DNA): TGTGCCAGCAGCCAAGTAGGGGGCGCAGAATATGGCTACACCTTC.

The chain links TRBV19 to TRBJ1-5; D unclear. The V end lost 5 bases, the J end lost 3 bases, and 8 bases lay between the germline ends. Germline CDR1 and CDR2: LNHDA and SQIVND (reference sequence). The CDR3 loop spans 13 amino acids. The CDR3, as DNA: TGTGCCAGTAGTCCTGGGCTCAATCAGCCCCAGCATTTT. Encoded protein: CASSPGLNQPQHF.

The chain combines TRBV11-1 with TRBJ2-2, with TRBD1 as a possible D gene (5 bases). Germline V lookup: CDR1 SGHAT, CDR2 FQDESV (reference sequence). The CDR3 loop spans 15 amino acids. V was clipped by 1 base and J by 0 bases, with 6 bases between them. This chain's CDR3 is CASSLVTANTGELFF. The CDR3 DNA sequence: TGTGCCAGCAGCTTAGTGACAGCGAACACCGGGGAGCTGTTTTTT.

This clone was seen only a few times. This CDR3 reads CASSLSGGGNSPLHF. CDR3 DNA sequence: TGTGCCAGCAGCCTCTCGGGTGGCGGTAATTCACCCCTCCACTTT. The chain has TRBV2 and TRBJ1-6; no clear D. The CDR3 extends over 15 amino acids. Trimming took 6 bases from V and 6 from J, leaving 15 bases between them. CDR1 and CDR2 (germline): SNHLY, FYNNEI.

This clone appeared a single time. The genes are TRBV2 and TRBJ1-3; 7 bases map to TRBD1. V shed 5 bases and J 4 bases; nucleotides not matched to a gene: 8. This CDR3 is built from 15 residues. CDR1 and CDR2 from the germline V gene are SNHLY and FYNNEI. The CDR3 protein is CASSTTGQAGNTIYF. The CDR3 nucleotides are TGTGCCAGCAGTACGACAGGGCAAGCGGGAAACACCATATATTTT.

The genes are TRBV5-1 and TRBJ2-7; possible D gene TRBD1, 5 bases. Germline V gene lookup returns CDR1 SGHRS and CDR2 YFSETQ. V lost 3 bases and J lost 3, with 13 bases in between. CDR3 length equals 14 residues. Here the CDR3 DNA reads TGCGCCAGCAGCTCAACAGGAGCAAACTACGAGCAGTACTTC. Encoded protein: CASSSTGANYEQYF.

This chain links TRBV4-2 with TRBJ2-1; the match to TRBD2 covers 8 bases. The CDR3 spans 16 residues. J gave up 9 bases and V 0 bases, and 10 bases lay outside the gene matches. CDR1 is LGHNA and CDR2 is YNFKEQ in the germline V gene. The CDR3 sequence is CASSQDLRGGWGEQFF. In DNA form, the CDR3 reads TGTGCCAGCAGCCAAGATCTTCGGGGGGGCTGGGGTGAGCAGTTCTTC.

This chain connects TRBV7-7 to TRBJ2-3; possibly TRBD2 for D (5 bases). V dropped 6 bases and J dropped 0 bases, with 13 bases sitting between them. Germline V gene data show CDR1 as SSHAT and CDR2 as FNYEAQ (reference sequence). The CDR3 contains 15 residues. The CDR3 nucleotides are TGTGCCAGCAGTCCCGCGGGCTCTAGCACAGATACGCAGTATTTT. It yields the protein CASSPAGSSTDTQYF.

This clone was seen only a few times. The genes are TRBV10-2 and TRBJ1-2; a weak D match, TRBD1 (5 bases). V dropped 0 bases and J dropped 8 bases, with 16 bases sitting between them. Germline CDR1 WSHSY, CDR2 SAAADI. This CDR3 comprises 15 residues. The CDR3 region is CASSESTLGRRGYTF. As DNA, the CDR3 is TGCGCCAGCAGTGAGTCGACTCTGGGGCGTCGGGGCTACACCTTC.

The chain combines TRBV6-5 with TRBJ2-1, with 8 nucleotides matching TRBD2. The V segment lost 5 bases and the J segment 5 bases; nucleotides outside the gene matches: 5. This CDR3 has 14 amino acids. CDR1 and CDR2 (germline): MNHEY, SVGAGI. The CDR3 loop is CASSLAGLNNEQFF. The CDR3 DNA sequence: TGTGCCAGCAGTCTAGCGGGCCTAAACAATGAGCAGTTCTTC.

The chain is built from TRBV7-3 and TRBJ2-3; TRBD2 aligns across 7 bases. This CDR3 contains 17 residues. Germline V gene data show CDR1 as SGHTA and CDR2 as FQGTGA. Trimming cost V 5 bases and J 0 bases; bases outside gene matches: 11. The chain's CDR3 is CASSQYPSGASTDTQYF. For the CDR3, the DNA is TGTGCCAGCAGCCAATACCCTAGCGGAGCTAGCACAGATACGCAGTATTTT.

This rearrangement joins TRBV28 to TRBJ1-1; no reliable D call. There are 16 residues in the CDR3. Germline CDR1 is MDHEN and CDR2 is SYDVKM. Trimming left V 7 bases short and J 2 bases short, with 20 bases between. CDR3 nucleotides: TGTGCCAGCACCCCACATCCCCCTCCGGGAAACACTGAAGCTTTCTTT. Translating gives CASTPHPPPGNTEAFF.

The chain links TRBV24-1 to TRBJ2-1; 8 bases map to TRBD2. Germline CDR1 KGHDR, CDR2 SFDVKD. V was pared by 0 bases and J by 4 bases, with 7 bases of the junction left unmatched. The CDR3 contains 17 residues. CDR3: CATSDLQERGGYNEQFF. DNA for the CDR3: TGTGCCACCAGTGATTTGCAGGAACGGGGGGGTTACAATGAGCAGTTCTTC.

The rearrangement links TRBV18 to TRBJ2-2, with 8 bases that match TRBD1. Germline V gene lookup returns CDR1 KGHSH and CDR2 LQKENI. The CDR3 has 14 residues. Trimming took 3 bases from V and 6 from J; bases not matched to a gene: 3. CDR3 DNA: TGTGCCAGCTCACCGGGACAGGCATCCGGGGAGCTGTTTTTT. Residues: CASSPGQASGELFF.

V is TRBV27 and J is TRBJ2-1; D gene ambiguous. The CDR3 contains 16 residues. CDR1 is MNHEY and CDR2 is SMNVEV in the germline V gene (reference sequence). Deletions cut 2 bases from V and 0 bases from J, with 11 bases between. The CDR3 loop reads CASSLKWQSSYNEQFF. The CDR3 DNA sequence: TGTGCCAGCAGTTTAAAATGGCAATCCTCCTACAATGAGCAGTTCTTC.

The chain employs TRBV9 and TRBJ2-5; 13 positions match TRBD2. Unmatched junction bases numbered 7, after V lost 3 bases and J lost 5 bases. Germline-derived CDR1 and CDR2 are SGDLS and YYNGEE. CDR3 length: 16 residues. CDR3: CASSATSGGPRETQYF. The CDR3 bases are TGTGCCAGCAGCGCGACTAGCGGGGGGCCTAGGGAGACCCAGTACTTC.

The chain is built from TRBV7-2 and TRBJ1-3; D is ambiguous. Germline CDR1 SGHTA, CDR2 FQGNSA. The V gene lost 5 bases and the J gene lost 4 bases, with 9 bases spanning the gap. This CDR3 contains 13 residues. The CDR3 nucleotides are TGTGCCAGCAGCCCTGGCCAGGGAAACACCATATATTTT. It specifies CASSPGQGNTIYF.